A single sample is the source of the 31 T cell receptor beta chains below, sequenced in a study of cytomegalovirus exposure and HLA in healthy donors. The PCR used 60 Vbeta and 13 Jbeta primers. Method: immunoSEQ multiplex PCR; TCRdb's copy keeps in-frame clones and lacks some. The repertoire holds some 150,000 clones, with 75% to 85% as singletons. The sample was PBMCs. All receptors derive from a woman in her 50s in good health and CMV-seronegative.

The rearrangement joins TRBV5-1 to TRBJ1-2; TRBD1 might be the D (6 bases). Germline lookup yields CDR1 SGHRS and CDR2 YFSETQ. This CDR3 contains 15 residues. The V end lost 1 base, the J end lost 8 bases, and 18 bases lay between the germline ends. The CDR3 reads CASSLTWGGANGYTF. The DNA of the CDR3 is TGCGCCAGCAGCTTGACTTGGGGGGGGGCAAACGGCTACACCTTC.

V is TRBV7-9 and J is TRBJ1-1; D possibly corresponds to TRBD1 (5 bases). Germline V CDR1 and CDR2: SEHNR, FQNEAQ (reference sequence). Trimming cost V 1 base and J 5 bases, with 11 bases left between them. The CDR3 spans 14 residues. The CDR3 coding sequence is TGTGCCAGCAGCTTAGGGGTAGGGGTTACTGAAGCTTTCTTT. Its translation is CASSLGVGVTEAFF.

This rearrangement joins TRBV28 to TRBJ1-1; TRBD1 matches 10 bases. The germline V gene has CDR1 MDHEN and CDR2 SYDVKM. The CDR3 contains 16 residues. The V gene end was trimmed by 5 bases and the J gene end by 1 base; junction bases not matched to a gene: 7. The CDR3 DNA sequence: TGTGCCAGCAGTCCGGTGACAGGGGGCTGGAACACTGAAGCTTTCTTT. Protein: CASSPVTGGWNTEAFF. Variable domain in full (rest from reference TRBV28 and TRBJ1-1): DVKVTQSSRYLVKRTGEKVFLECVQDMDHENMFWYRQDPGLGLRLIYFSYDVKMKEKGDIPEGYSVSREKKERFSLILESASTNQTSMYLCASSPVTGGWNTEAFFGQGTRLTVV.

J is TRBJ2-3 and V is TRBV6-4, with TRBD2 matching over 9 bases. The CDR3 extends over 14 amino acids. Losses at the gene ends were 3 bases for V and 14 bases for J; bases not matched to a gene: 12. Per the germline V gene, CDR1 is MRHNA and CDR2 is SNTAGT. The CDR3 is CASSEVAGVDQLYF. In nucleotides, the CDR3 is TGTGCCAGCAGTGAAGTAGCGGGAGTGGATCAGTTGTATTTT.

The V gene is TRBV15, the J gene TRBJ1-1; no clear D. The V and J ends lost 1 base and 2 bases respectively, with 2 bases between them. The length of the CDR3 is 12 residues. Per the germline V gene, CDR1 is LNHNV and CDR2 is YYDKDF (reference sequence). In nucleotides, the CDR3 is TGTGCCACCAGCAGAGCAAACACTGAAGCTTTCTTT. As protein: CATSRANTEAFF.

The V call is TRBV7-2, the J call TRBJ2-7, with 7 bases identical to TRBD1. Germline CDR1 SGHTA, CDR2 FQGNSA. The CDR3 runs to 15 residues. With 5 bases clipped from V and 2 bases from J, the junction kept 9 bases outside the gene matches. As DNA, the CDR3 is TGTGCCAGCAGCCGCCCGGGACAGACTACCTACGAGCAGTACTTC. This translates into CASSRPGQTTYEQYF.

The genes are TRBV9 and TRBJ2-7; D perhaps matches TRBD2 (5 bases). Germline CDR1 SGDLS, CDR2 YYNGEE. This CDR3 comprises 15 residues. Deletions cut 0 bases from V and 4 bases from J, with 14 bases between. CDR3 coding DNA: TGTGCCAGCAGCGTAGTCCCCAGTGGAGGATACGAGCAGTACTTC. Protein sequence: CASSVVPSGGYEQYF.

The V call is TRBV18, the J call TRBJ1-2; 8 bases are shared with TRBD1. The CDR3 has 16 amino acids. Germline V gene data show CDR1 as KGHSH and CDR2 as LQKENI. Trimming took 4 bases from V and 6 from J; bases not matched to a gene: 13. CDR3 nucleotide sequence: TGTGCCAGCTCACTCTCCCAGGGGGCGCAAACGGATGGCTACACCTTC. Protein product: CASSLSQGAQTDGYTF.

This sequence joins TRBV5-4 and TRBJ1-2, with D perhaps TRBD1 (5 bases). With 4 bases removed from V and 2 bases from J, the gap between germline ends came to 12 bases. From germline, CDR1 is SGHNT and CDR2 YYREEE (reference sequence). There are 14 residues in the CDR3. CDR3 sequence (DNA): TGTGCCAGCAGCCGTGGAGACAGAAACTATGGCTACACCTTC. As protein: CASSRGDRNYGYTF.

The chain carries TRBV28 and TRBJ1-2; the match to TRBD1 covers 7 bases. Looked up from germline, CDR1 is MDHEN and CDR2 is SYDVKM. Trimming took 5 bases from V and 5 from J; bases not matched to a gene: 11. The CDR3 runs 15 residues. CDR3 residues: CASSPPKTGHYGYTF. The CDR3 nucleotides are TGTGCCAGCAGTCCCCCCAAGACAGGGCATTATGGCTACACCTTC.

J is TRBJ1-5 and V is TRBV4-3; D unresolved. The length of the CDR3 is 15 residues. Germline V CDR1 and CDR2: LGHNA, YSLEER. Trimming took 3 bases from V and 0 from J, leaving 9 bases between them. CDR3 protein: CASSQQAYSNQPQHF. CDR3 in DNA: TGCGCCAGCAGCCAGCAGGCGTATAGCAATCAGCCCCAGCATTTT.

The CDR3 region has the DNA TGTGCCAGCAGTGGAGGACAGGGCCTCACGGGTACGCAGTATTTT. Residues: CASSGGQGLTGTQYF. V and J are TRBV2 and TRBJ2-3, with TRBD1 matching over 8 bases. Germline CDR1 SNHLY, CDR2 FYNNEI. The CDR3 covers 15 residues. The V and J ends lost 4 bases and 8 bases, in that order; junction bases with no gene match: 11.

V and J are TRBV5-1 and TRBJ2-7, with a possible D match to TRBD1 (5 bases). The CDR3 has 17 amino acids. V was trimmed by 0 bases and J by 5 bases, leaving 21 bases between them. The germline CDR1 and CDR2 sequences are SGHRS and YFSETQ. CDR3 coding DNA: TGCGCCAGCAGCTTGGAAAACGGGCCCTTAAGCAGGGACGAGCAGTACTTC. Amino acid sequence: CASSLENGPLSRDEQYF. The full variable domain, completed using reference TRBV5-1 and TRBJ2-7, is KAGVTQTPRYLIKTRGQQVTLSCSPISGHRSVSWYQQTPGQGLQFLFEYFSETQRNKGNFPGRFSGRQFSNSRSEMNVSTLELGDSALYLCASSLENGPLSRDEQYFGPGTRLTVT.

The V and J genes are TRBV7-2 and TRBJ1-2; 8 positions match TRBD1. V shed 5 bases, J shed 7 bases, and the junction held 6 bases outside the gene matches. This CDR3 spans 13 amino acids. CDR1 and CDR2 from the germline V gene are SGHTA and FQGNSA. CDR3 residues: CASSETGAGGYTF. In DNA, the CDR3 is TGTGCCAGCAGCGAGACAGGGGCAGGTGGCTACACCTTC. Variable domain in full (rest from reference TRBV7-2 and TRBJ1-2): GAGVSQSPSNKVTEKGKDVELRCDPISGHTALYWYRQSLGQGLEFLIYFQGNSAPDKSGLPSDRFSAERTGGSVSTLTIQRTQQEDSAVYLCASSETGAGGYTFGSGTRLTVV.

This rearrangement joins TRBV7-3 to TRBJ1-1, with D tentatively TRBD1 (5 bases). The CDR3 is 15 amino acids. V gave up 1 base and J gave up 7 bases, with 16 bases separating them. Germline V CDR1 and CDR2: SGHTA, FQGTGA. CDR3 residues: CASSLIGGEHNEAFF. The CDR3 DNA reads as TGTGCCAGCAGCTTAATTGGAGGGGAGCACAATGAAGCTTTCTTT.

The V call is TRBV14, the J call TRBJ2-7; TRBD1 matches 8 bases. V lost 1 base, J lost 3 bases, and 8 bases stayed unmatched. CDR3 size: 16 residues. Germline V gene lookup returns CDR1 SGHDN and CDR2 FVKESK. This chain's CDR3 is CASSQGDRLSVYEQYF. The CDR3, as DNA: TGTGCCAGCAGCCAAGGGGACAGGCTCTCTGTCTACGAGCAGTACTTC.

The chain is built from TRBV9 and TRBJ2-4; no firm D call. The V and J ends lost 0 bases and 0 bases respectively, with 13 bases between them. The germline gives CDR1 SGDLS, CDR2 YYNGEE. The CDR3 sequence is 17 residues long. The CDR3 protein is CASSVGTEKKAKNIQYF. Here the CDR3 DNA reads TGTGCCAGCAGCGTAGGTACAGAGAAAAAAGCCAAAAACATTCAGTACTTC.

This clone was counted only a few times. V is TRBV9 and J is TRBJ1-2, with 7 bases matching TRBD1. Per germline, CDR1 SGDLS and CDR2 YYNGEE. The J segment lost 1 base and the V segment lost 4 bases, leaving 7 bases of the junction unmatched. The CDR3 has 15 residues. The CDR3 loop reads CASSPRGQNNYGYTF. CDR3 nucleotide sequence: TGTGCCAGCAGCCCGAGGGGACAGAATAACTATGGCTACACCTTC.

The V gene is TRBV6-1, the J gene TRBJ2-1, with a tentative D call TRBD2 (6 bases). CDR1 is MNHNS and CDR2 is SASEGT in the germline V gene. The CDR3 spans 15 residues. The V and J ends lost 5 bases and 0 bases respectively, with 11 bases between them. The CDR3 DNA reads as TGTGCCAGCAGTCGGGACTTTAGCTCCTACAATGAGCAGTTCTTC. Translating gives CASSRDFSSYNEQFF.

This clone has just one count. The chain is built from TRBV10-1 and TRBJ2-7; the match to TRBD1 covers 8 bases. Germline CDR1 and CDR2: WNHNN and SYGVQD (reference sequence). The length of the CDR3 is 13 residues. With V trimmed by 2 bases and J by 7 bases, 4 bases remained unmatched. The CDR3 loop reads CASSEGQGLEQYF. CDR3 nucleotide sequence: TGCGCCAGCAGTGAGGGACAGGGCCTTGAGCAGTACTTC.

The rearrangement joins TRBV6-6 to TRBJ1-4; TRBD1 might be the D (6 bases). The CDR3 runs 14 residues. V was cut by 4 bases and J by 8 bases, with 14 bases left in between. The germline gives CDR1 MNHNY, CDR2 SVGAGI (reference sequence). The CDR3 DNA is TGTGCCAGCAGTTTTTCCGACAGGTACGAAAAACTGTTTTTT. Its protein product is CASSFSDRYEKLFF.

This clone was seen a single time. The chain has TRBV5-1 and TRBJ2-1; 7 bases align to TRBD1. CDR1 SGHRS and CDR2 YFSETQ come from the germline V gene. V lost 0 bases, J lost 8 bases, and 5 bases stayed unmatched. CDR3 length: 14 residues. The CDR3 spells CASSLAWQGDEQFF. CDR3 coding DNA: TGCGCCAGCAGCTTGGCATGGCAGGGGGATGAGCAGTTCTTC. Together with reference TRBV5-1 and TRBJ2-1, the CDR3 gives the full variable domain: KAGVTQTPRYLIKTRGQQVTLSCSPISGHRSVSWYQQTPGQGLQFLFEYFSETQRNKGNFPGRFSGRQFSNSRSEMNVSTLELGDSALYLCASSLAWQGDEQFFGPGTRLTVL.

V usage is TRBV11-2 and J usage is TRBJ1-1, with D perhaps TRBD1 (6 bases). V was shortened by 6 bases and J by 4 bases, with 6 bases between the two germline ends. The germline CDR1 and CDR2 sequences are SGHAT and FQNNGV. This CDR3 is 11 amino acids long. Written as DNA, the CDR3 is TGTGCCAGCAGAGGGGGCACTGAAGCTTTCTTT. Amino acids: CASRGGTEAFF.

The chain combines TRBV6-5 with TRBJ2-3, with unresolved D. The CDR3 has 13 amino acids. V was shortened by 2 bases and J by 4 bases, with 7 bases between the two germline ends. The germline V gene encodes CDR1 MNHEY and CDR2 SVGAGI. CDR3 in amino acids: CASSYLGSDTQYF. The CDR3, as DNA: TGTGCCAGCAGTTACCTAGGTTCAGATACGCAGTATTTT.

Only a few counts were recorded for this clone. The germline gene is not matched at one end of the junction; a read error may be the cause. The chain couples TRBV2 to TRBJ2-7; 11 positions match TRBD1. Germline assignment: CDR1 SNHLY and CDR2 FYNNEI. The CDR3 is 14 amino acids. CDR3 DNA sequence: TGTGCCAGCAGGGAAGGACAGGGGGCTCTCGAGCAGTACTTC. Translated, it gives CASREGQGALEQYF. The variable domain in full, with the rest retrieved from reference TRBV2 and TRBJ2-7, is EPEVTQTPSHQVTQMGQEVILRCVPISNHLYFYWYRQILGQKVEFLVSFYNNEISEKSEIFDDQFSVERPDGSNFTLKIRSTKLEDSAMYFCASREGQGALEQYFGPGTRLTVT.

The gene calls are TRBV19 and TRBJ1-1; D ambiguous. From germline, CDR1 is LNHDA and CDR2 SQIVND (reference sequence). V gave up 1 base and J gave up 7 bases, with 10 bases separating them. The CDR3 is made up of 13 amino acids. CDR3 amino acids: CASSIGSENEAFF. The DNA for the CDR3 is TGTGCCAGTAGTATAGGGTCGGAGAATGAAGCTTTCTTT.

This sequence joins TRBV5-6 and TRBJ1-4; D might be TRBD1 (5 bases). Germline V gene sequence: CDR1 SGHDT, CDR2 YYEEEE. Deletions cut 1 base from V and 8 bases from J, with 15 bases between. CDR3 length: 15 residues. Here the CDR3 reads CASSLSGGYGEKLFF. The CDR3 region has the DNA TGTGCCAGCAGCTTGTCCGGGGGATACGGCGAAAAACTGTTTTTT.

The chain employs TRBV7-6 and TRBJ1-3, with TRBD1 matching 8 bases. This CDR3 has 15 residues. The germline V gene encodes CDR1 SGHVS and CDR2 FNYEAQ. V lost 1 base to trimming and J lost 8 bases; unmatched junction nucleotides: 7. The CDR3 bases are TGTGCCAGCAGCTTAGATCCCCAGGGGGCCGACACCATATATTTT. Protein: CASSLDPQGADTIYF.

The gene calls are TRBV5-4 and TRBJ1-1, with 10 bases identical to TRBD1. The germline CDR1 and CDR2 sequences are SGHNT and YYREEE (reference sequence). V shed 4 bases, J shed 4 bases, and the junction held 13 bases outside the gene matches. This CDR3 region has 17 residues. CDR3 in DNA: TGTGCCAGCAGCCCAACTTTAGGGGACAGGGGATCCACTGAAGCTTTCTTT. This sequence encodes CASSPTLGDRGSTEAFF.

The chain joins TRBV5-1 to TRBJ2-7; no reliable D call. The V gene's germline CDR1 is SGHRS and CDR2 YFSETQ. This CDR3 spans 12 amino acids. The V gene lost 4 bases and the J gene lost 0 bases, with 5 bases spanning the gap. The CDR3 DNA sequence: TGCGCCAGCAGCGCGAGCTCCTACGAGCAGTACTTC. Its protein product is CASSASSYEQYF.

The chain joins TRBV21-1 to TRBJ1-4; TRBD1, the D gene given by the table, was not confirmed from the DNA. TRBV21-1 is deemed a pseudogene. CDR3 size: 16 residues. The CDR3 nucleotides read TGTGCCAGCAGCAAAGCTCGGCAGGGGGGTAATGAAAAACTGTTTTTT. It codes for CASSKARQGGNEKLFF.